The TCR beta chain described here comes from a study of human T cells and chemical hapten exposure (dated by TCRdb to the early 2020s). Context from the whole study: For sensitization, 2% DPC in acetone was applied to a roughly 2 cm by roughly 2 cm area of upper inner arm skin. Throughout the study period of 20 to 25 weeks, patients also received therapeutic DPC doses to the scalp every week. Patch testing was done on the upper back using Finn chambers containing 0.01% DPC, and results were scored after 6 days according to International Contact Dermatitis Research Group standards. The patient cohort, mostly female, included alopecia areata with under or over 50% scalp involvement, alopecia totalis and alopecia universalis. The libraries were sequenced as a pool, and the TCR yield per sample differed mostly because of small variations in library volumes within the pool. Peripheral blood TCR repertoire changes were tracked in vivo in alopecia patients during primary and secondary sensitization to the hapten diphenylcyclopropenone (DPC). Blood was sampled from patients pre-sensitization (week 0) and at 2, 6 and about 24 weeks after DPC sensitization. For TCR sequencing, blood came from 25 to 30 alopecia patients at anywhere from one to four time points (pre-sensitization, 2, 6 and 24 weeks).

For CDR1 and CDR2, the germline V gene lists SGHRS and YFSETQ. Trimming takes 4 bases from V and 1 base from J, and the germline ends sit 12 bases apart. From the cysteine up to the phenylalanine, the CDR3 has a length of 15 residues. Only the CDR3 DNA stays, 45 bases, in frame from base 1. Study-wide conclusions, independent of this receptor: Expanded TCRs formed significantly more large CDR3 similarity clusters than pre-sensitization or healthy control sets, consistent with antigen-driven responses. All patients had alopecia, a presumed autoimmune disease, so their immune response might differ from that of healthy individuals. DPC sensitization did not change how many TCRs were above 1 in 1000 frequency, and no evidence was found of alterations in global repertoire structure. Patch test score correlated positively with the number of PT1 expanded TCRs, reaching significance at thresholds 8, 16 and 32 but not at 4. Repeated subsampling changed both the strength of the expansion versus patch-test correlation and the threshold at which that correlation became significant.

According to the study, the label for this sample's time point signals: patch test 1, 2 weeks after DPC sensitization. In the paper's terms, the treatment or condition label means: therapeutic diphenylcyclopropenone sensitization with weekly scalp DPC. At every patch-test visit, the blood draw took place before the patch test was put on. Patients were eligible if aged 18 to 70, diagnosed with alopecia and judged suitable for DPC therapy, and pregnant patients were excluded. Total RNA was extracted from unfractionated whole blood collected in Tempus Blood RNA tubes. In the case of this clonotype: There is no known antigen for this receptor. No base quality information exists; no much larger clone differs at one position.

Libraries were built with RACE. Sequencing relied on a NextSeq 500. During library preparation, unique molecular identifiers were attached to individual cDNA molecules so that TCRs could be counted quantitatively and reproducibly. For every blood RNA sample, sequencing covered both the TCR alpha and TCR beta chains. The study's processing was this. The median number of TCRs per sample was 95,638, ranging from 23,224 to 690,600. The Decombinator software suite was used to annotate the V, J and CDR3 of the TCR reads. For the PS versus PT1 abundance plots, all samples were subsampled to the same number of TCRs (28,000). Expanded TCRs were defined as absent before sensitization and observed at least eight times at the 2-week time point. Through fastp at Q25 and MiXCR, TCRdb rebuilt clones from the public reads, retaining in-frame beta chains. Identical CDR3 protein sequences are pooled into one entry, listed with their most common genes and DNA. TCRdb assigned the V and J calls; the authors' analysis was not used. The sample includes roughly 98,000 distinct CDR3 sequences, with 9.5% to 15% observed a single time. The top ten clones comprise over 2% of the sample.

The sequence came from a woman aged 40 to 50 with alopecia areata. Some clones in this sample may be carry-over from other donors' samples. The material was whole blood, obtained in connection with sensitization to the hapten diphenylcyclopropenone (DPC). The chain joins TRBV5-1 to TRBJ1-5; the D segment cannot be called with confidence. The CDR3 protein is CASSVSGYSNQPQHF. The nucleotide sequence reads TGCGCCAGCAGCGTTAGTGGGTACAGCAATCAGCCCCAGCATTTT. The full variable domain, completed from the reference TRBV5-1 and TRBJ1-5 proteins outside the CDR3, reads KAGVTQTPRYLIKTRGQQVTLSCSPISGHRSVSWYQQTPGQGLQFLFEYFSETQRNKGNFPGRFSGRQFSNSRSEMNVSTLELGDSALYLCASSVSGYSNQPQHFGDGTRLSIL.